The 30 T cell receptor beta chains presented below share a single source sample, sequenced in a study of blood T cell repertoires in COVID-19. Generated by immunoSEQ multiplex PCR, the TCRdb table keeps only in-frame clones and is missing some. Of 120,000 to 150,000 clones listed, about 87% are singletons. The source material was peripheral blood. These receptor sequences come from a woman between 50 and 59 years old with active or convalescent COVID-19.

The rearrangement links TRBV3-1 (or the pseudogene TRBV3-2) to TRBJ2-2; 13 positions agree with TRBD2. The V segment lost 4 bases and the J segment 7 bases; nucleotides outside the gene matches: 3. Germline V gene data show CDR1 as LGHDT and CDR2 as YNNKEL (reference sequence). CDR3 size: 15 residues. The chain's CDR3 is CASSRGTSGIGELFF. CDR3 sequence (DNA): TGTGCCAGCAGCCGGGGGACTAGCGGGATCGGGGAGCTGTTTTTT.

This rearrangement joins TRBV9 to TRBJ2-7; TRBD1 matches 7 bases. CDR3 length: 14 amino acids. From germline, CDR1 is SGDLS and CDR2 YYNGEE. J was trimmed by 0 bases and V by 4 bases; bases with no gene match: 4. CDR3 sequence: CASSSRDSSYEQYF. The CDR3 bases are TGTGCCAGCAGCTCAAGGGACAGCTCCTACGAGCAGTACTTC.

The chain recombines TRBV4-2 with TRBJ2-6; D gene ambiguous. The CDR3 runs to 16 residues. V lost 0 bases, J lost 4 bases, and 10 bases lay in between. The germline gives CDR1 LGHNA, CDR2 YNFKEQ. CDR3 residues: CASSQDRMAGANVLTF. CDR3 nucleotide sequence: TGTGCCAGCAGCCAAGATCGAATGGCCGGGGCCAACGTCCTGACTTTC.

The chain recombines TRBV13 with TRBJ2-3, with 13 bases matching TRBD2. Germline CDR1 is PRHDT and CDR2 is FYEKMQ (reference sequence). The J segment lost 2 bases and the V segment lost 0 bases, leaving 2 bases of the junction unmatched. The CDR3 runs 17 residues. The CDR3 DNA is TGTGCCAGCAGCTTAGGAGGACTAGCGGGGGCCACAGATACGCAGTATTTT. It specifies CASSLGGLAGATDTQYF.

The rearrangement joins TRBV7-9 to TRBJ1-3, with D hard to call. Per the germline V gene, CDR1 is SEHNR and CDR2 is FQNEAQ (reference sequence). The CDR3 totals 17 residues. Between the trimmed V and J ends, which lost 3 bases and 0 bases, there was a span of 15 bases. CDR3 sequence: CASSFHGERFSGNTIYF. The CDR3 region has the DNA TGTGCCAGCAGCTTCCACGGGGAACGGTTCTCTGGAAACACCATATATTTT.

The J gene is TRBJ2-3, the V gene TRBV19, with 7 bases that match TRBD2. CDR3 length equals 16 residues. V lost 1 base, J lost 4 bases, and 8 bases stayed unmatched. Per the germline V gene, CDR1 is LNHDA and CDR2 is SQIVND (reference sequence). CDR3 coding DNA: TGTGCCAGTAGTATAGCGGGGGGATTCGGTGCAGATACGCAGTATTTT. It yields the protein CASSIAGGFGADTQYF.

This clone has just a few counts. The V and J genes are TRBV29-1 and TRBJ1-1; the match to TRBD1 covers 9 bases. Germline trimming cut 3 bases from V and 3 bases from J; bases unmatched to any gene: 5. This CDR3 spans 14 amino acids. CDR1 is SQVTM and CDR2 is ANQGSEA in the germline V gene. The CDR3 region has the DNA TGCAGCGTTGATGGGGGGACAGGGTACACTGAAGCTTTCTTT. Protein sequence: CSVDGGTGYTEAFF.

The chain recombines TRBV5-1 with TRBJ2-7, with 9 nucleotides matching TRBD2. Germline lookup yields CDR1 SGHRS and CDR2 YFSETQ. Losses at the gene ends were 4 bases for V and 6 bases for J; bases not matched to a gene: 14. CDR3 length: 16 residues. The DNA for the CDR3 is TGCGCCAGCAGCCGGTCGTCGAGCGGGAGGACGAGCGAGCAGTACTTC. Translation: CASSRSSSGRTSEQYF.

V and J are TRBV5-4 and TRBJ2-2; 7 bases are a match to TRBD2. Germline V lookup: CDR1 SGHNT, CDR2 YYREEE (reference sequence). There are 13 residues in the CDR3. After removal of 3 bases from V and 4 bases from J, the junction contained 0 bases not matched to a gene. CDR3 nucleotides: TGTGCCAGCAGCTGGGGGGGCACCGGGGAGCTGTTTTTT. This translates into CASSWGGTGELFF. Looking up the rest from reference TRBV5-4 and TRBJ2-2 gives the full variable domain: ETGVTQSPTHLIKTRGQQVTLRCSSQSGHNTVSWYQQALGQGPQFIFQYYREEENGRGNFPPRFSGLQFPNYSSELNVNALELDDSALYLCASSWGGTGELFFGEGSRLTVL.

This clone was found a few times. J is TRBJ1-2 and V is TRBV18; tentative D call: TRBD1 (6 bases). This CDR3 is 14 amino acids long. Deletions cut 3 bases from V and 8 bases from J, with 16 bases between. Germline CDR1 reads KGHSH; CDR2 reads LQKENI. The CDR3 DNA follows: TGTGCCAGCTCACCTGCCCCGGGACAAAGCGGCTACACCTTC. This encodes CASSPAPGQSGYTF.

This chain connects TRBV4-3 to TRBJ1-4; D not resolved. Trimming left V 2 bases short and J 8 bases short, with 18 bases between. Germline V gives CDR1 LGHNA, CDR2 YSLEER. This CDR3 is built from 16 residues. The DNA of the CDR3 is TGCGCCAGCAGCCAAAGCGCGGGGAGTGATAGGGAAAAACTGTTTTTT. It encodes CASSQSAGSDREKLFF.

The chain joins TRBV28 to TRBJ1-1; 7 bases align to TRBD1. CDR1 is MDHEN and CDR2 is SYDVKM in the germline V gene. The CDR3 consists of 14 residues. V trimming: 4 bases; J trimming: 3 bases; junction bases outside the gene matches: 5. Here the CDR3 reads CASSYRTGYTEAFF. As DNA, the CDR3 is TGTGCCAGCAGTTACAGGACAGGCTACACTGAAGCTTTCTTT.

The CDR3 DNA follows: TGCAGTGCTAGTGGACTAGCGGGAGAACCAGATACGCAGTATTTT. It yields the protein CSASGLAGEPDTQYF. The chain employs TRBV20-1 and TRBJ2-3, with 13 bases fitting TRBD2. Per germline, CDR1 DFQATT and CDR2 SNEGSKA (reference sequence). This CDR3 spans 15 amino acids. Unmatched junction bases numbered 4, after V lost 3 bases and J lost 4 bases.

This clone has more than one count but fewer than ten. V usage is TRBV3-1 (or the pseudogene TRBV3-2) and J usage is TRBJ2-7; D might be TRBD2 (6 bases). Per germline, CDR1 LGHDT and CDR2 YNNKEL (reference sequence). Between the trimmed V and J ends, which lost 0 bases and 9 bases, there was a span of 15 bases. CDR3 length: 14 amino acids. The CDR3 region is CASSQDHGGRGQYF. The CDR3 DNA sequence: TGTGCCAGCAGCCAAGATCACGGAGGGCGCGGGCAGTACTTC.

This clone was detected a few times. This chain uses TRBV18 with TRBJ2-5; TRBD1 is a possible D gene (7 bases). Germline CDR1 KGHSH, CDR2 LQKENI. Trimming stripped 2 bases from V and 4 bases from J, with 17 bases between. There are 16 residues in the CDR3. The CDR3 bases are TGTGCCAGCTCACCATGGGCGGGACAGTTAGGAGAGACCCAGTACTTC. This codes for CASSPWAGQLGETQYF.

This clone was observed once. The V and J genes are TRBV7-2 and TRBJ2-7; tentatively, D is TRBD1 (6 bases). From germline, CDR1 is SGHTA and CDR2 FQGNSA. This CDR3 region has 13 residues. Deletions cut 3 bases from V and 3 bases from J, with 9 bases between. The CDR3 here is CASSLTGIYEQYF. In DNA form, the CDR3 reads TGTGCCAGCAGCTTGACAGGTATCTACGAGCAGTACTTC.

The chain couples TRBV5-1 to TRBJ2-2, with D possibly being TRBD2 (5 bases). The germline V gene has CDR1 SGHRS and CDR2 YFSETQ. The CDR3 runs to 19 residues. V was shortened by 1 base and J by 4 bases, with 23 bases between the two germline ends. The CDR3 region has the DNA TGCGCCAGCAGCTTGAGACAAAAGGACTCCACCTGGTCCACCGGGGAGCTGTTTTTT. Its translation is CASSLRQKDSTWSTGELFF.

This clone was seen only once. V is TRBV7-9 and J is TRBJ1-2; D is possibly TRBD1 (6 bases). The length of the CDR3 is 14 residues. Deletions cut 6 bases from V and 8 bases from J, with 19 bases between. Germline V gene sequence: CDR1 SEHNR, CDR2 FQNEAQ (reference sequence). CDR3 sequence: CASSRVGGPSGYTF. CDR3 in DNA: TGTGCCAGCAGTCGGGTTGGGGGCCCTTCGGGCTACACCTTC.

The CDR3 sequence is CASSSGSSDTQYF. The CDR3 region has the DNA TGTGCCAGCAGTTCCGGGAGCTCAGATACGCAGTATTTT. The chain carries TRBV12-3 or TRBV12-4 and TRBJ2-3; D perhaps matches TRBD2 (6 bases). The ends were cut back, 4 bases at V and 4 bases at J, with 9 bases in the middle. The CDR3 covers 13 residues.

The genes are TRBV7-9 and TRBJ1-2, with D maybe TRBD1 (6 bases). Germline V CDR1 and CDR2: SEHNR, FQNEAQ (reference sequence). The CDR3 is made up of 15 amino acids. Between the trimmed V and J ends, which lost 5 bases and 2 bases, there was a span of 15 bases. The CDR3 sequence is CASSQTGTPNYGYTF. Written as DNA, the CDR3 is TGTGCCAGCAGCCAAACAGGGACGCCAAACTATGGCTACACCTTC.

The chain uses TRBV6-6 and TRBJ1-1; D may be TRBD1 (5 bases). The length of the CDR3 is 13 residues. Trimming shortened V by 7 bases and J by 4 bases, and 13 bases separated the two germline ends. The V gene's germline CDR1 is MNHNY and CDR2 SVGAGI (reference sequence). CDR3 amino acids: CASNVGGGTEAFF. The CDR3 DNA reads as TGTGCCAGCAACGTCGGGGGGGGCACTGAAGCTTTCTTT.

The rearrangement uses TRBV2 and TRBJ1-1, with no clear D. The V and J ends lost 2 bases and 2 bases respectively, with 15 bases between them. Germline CDR1 is SNHLY and CDR2 is FYNNEI. The CDR3 loop spans 16 amino acids. CDR3 DNA: TGTGCCAGCAGTGAATCCCTTGTAGCGAGAAACACTGAAGCTTTCTTT. Amino acids: CASSESLVARNTEAFF.

This clone was recorded once. This chain joins TRBV11-1 and TRBJ2-1, with D tentatively TRBD1 (6 bases). CDR3 size: 14 residues. The germline CDR1 and CDR2 sequences are SGHAT and FQDESV (reference sequence). Trimming pared 3 bases from V and 4 bases from J, leaving 10 bases between. CDR3 protein: CASSLQTGYNEQFF. The CDR3 DNA is TGTGCCAGCAGCTTGCAGACAGGTTACAATGAGCAGTTCTTC.

This chain uses TRBV9 with TRBJ1-2, with 10 bases matching TRBD1. Per germline, CDR1 SGDLS and CDR2 YYNGEE. V lost 3 bases to trimming and J lost 5 bases; unmatched junction nucleotides: 10. CDR3 length equals 16 residues. CDR3 sequence reads: CASSADRGSKGYGYTF. In nucleotides, the CDR3 is TGTGCCAGCAGCGCGGACAGGGGGAGTAAAGGGTATGGCTACACCTTC. Combining the CDR3 with reference TRBV9 and TRBJ1-2 gives the whole variable domain DSGVTQTPKHLITATGQRVTLRCSPRSGDLSVYWYQQSLDQGLQFLIQYYNGEERAKGNILERFSAQQFPDLHSELNLSSLELGDSALYFCASSADRGSKGYGYTFGSGTRLTVV.

This clone occurred once. This chain connects TRBV7-2 to TRBJ2-3, with 8 bases matching TRBD2. Per the germline V gene, CDR1 is SGHTA and CDR2 is FQGNSA. The CDR3 contains 13 residues. Germline trimming cut 5 bases from V and 6 bases from J; bases unmatched to any gene: 4. This CDR3 reads CASSGLAYDTQYF. DNA of the CDR3: TGTGCCAGCAGCGGACTAGCATATGATACGCAGTATTTT.

The rearrangement joins TRBV30 to TRBJ1-1, with D unclear. This CDR3 spans 13 amino acids. Germline V CDR1 and CDR2: GTSNPN, SVGIG (reference sequence). V was cut by 0 bases and J by 5 bases, with 10 bases left in between. The CDR3 is CAWSVYTGTEAFF. For the CDR3, the DNA is TGTGCCTGGAGTGTTTATACGGGGACTGAAGCTTTCTTT.

The gene calls are TRBV18 and TRBJ1-4; TRBD1 aligns across 12 bases. J gave up 5 bases and V 3 bases, and 1 base lay outside the gene matches. The germline V gene has CDR1 KGHSH and CDR2 LQKENI. The CDR3 has 15 amino acids. The CDR3 region is CASSPGTGGNEKLFF. CDR3 nucleotide sequence: TGTGCCAGCTCACCGGGGACAGGGGGCAATGAAAAACTGTTTTTT.

This chain joins TRBV12-3 or TRBV12-4 and TRBJ2-7, with 8 bases matching TRBD1. V lost 8 bases to trimming and J lost 2 bases; unmatched junction nucleotides: 2. The CDR3 totals 12 residues. CDR3 loop: CASRQGTYEQYF. The CDR3 DNA reads as TGTGCCAGCCGACAGGGGACCTACGAGCAGTACTTC.

This rearrangement joins TRBV19 to TRBJ2-3; 11 bases fit TRBD2. The CDR3 covers 15 residues. With 10 bases clipped from V and 2 bases from J, the junction kept 8 bases outside the gene matches. Looked up from germline, CDR1 is LNHDA and CDR2 is SQIVND (reference sequence). DNA of the CDR3: TGTGCCACCGGGACGGGACTAGCGGTCACAGATACGCAGTATTTT. It is translated as CATGTGLAVTDTQYF. The entire variable domain, with the rest obtained from reference TRBV19 and TRBJ2-3, is as follows: DGGITQSPKYLFRKEGQNVTLSCEQNLNHDAMYWYRQDPGQGLRLIYYSQIVNDFQKGDIAEGYSVSREKKESFPLTVTSAQKNPTAFYLCATGTGLAVTDTQYFGPGTRLTVL.

V is TRBV27 and J is TRBJ1-4; D not certain. Germline V CDR1 and CDR2: MNHEY, SMNVEV (reference sequence). The CDR3 length is 16 residues. V was shortened by 5 bases and J by 0 bases, with 13 bases between the two germline ends. This chain's CDR3 is CASSARVAATNEKLFF. CDR3 sequence (DNA): TGTGCCAGCAGTGCACGGGTGGCAGCAACTAATGAAAAACTGTTTTTT.